Here is one T cell receptor beta chain with its context. As yet, its antigen is unknown. An end of the junction does not agree with germline; a read error may underlie this. The data were taken from a study of beta chain features in type 1 diabetes. Study context: The study found patients and healthy donors alike in age, gender and cell yields.

The CDR3 extends over 13 amino acids. Germline CDR1 SNHLY, CDR2 FYNNEI. General study points: High TCR expression in some cells could lead to their over-representation in cDNA sequencing. VDJ junctions from type 1 diabetes patients carried fewer insertions and larger deletions.

Averaging about 0.12 L, one heparinised blood draw came from each individual donor. Every bit of the isolated RNA underwent reverse transcription, so sequencing read expressed TCRB transcripts. The method was immunoSEQ multiplex PCR; TCRdb's version includes in-frame clones alone and lacks a portion of them. The sample lists under 200,000 clones, over 7.5% occurring once. The chain uses TRBV2 and TRBJ2-1; 8 bases map to TRBD2. Source material: central memory CD4+ T cells from blood. This TCR came from a woman younger than 35 in good health. The CDR3 sequence: CASRDGRGGEQFF. The DNA for the CDR3 is TGTGCCAGCCGTGACGGGAGGGGCGGTGAGCAGTTCTTC.